The present T cell receptor (beta chain) was sequenced within a study of cytomegalovirus exposure and HLA in healthy donors (TCRdb year 2017). With regard to the full study: An earlier analysis of approximately 640 of the donors reported approximately 300 Gb of sequence data and around 120 million unique TCR beta sequences from around 200 million T cells. The number of typed donors differed by locus: about 620-640 for A, B, C, DRB1 and DQB1; some 500 for DQA1; fewer than 610 for DPA1; and approximately 450 for DPB1. High-throughput TCR immunosequencing, statistical association of individual TCRs with disease status, and machine learning were combined to predict cytomegalovirus infection status. All discovery cohort repertoires had been generated on a single sequencing platform. An early release that covered roughly 600 HLA-typed donors contained approximately 300 gigabases of sequencing data and 65 million to 100 million unique TCR sequences. An earlier analysis of around 540 of the donors applied high-throughput TCR beta sequencing to assess whether each TCR beta V gene segment acted as functional or pseudogenic. HLA typing included class I and class II loci at four-digit resolution. Among some 410 genotyped donors of the cohort, an average of around 240,000 unique TCR beta nucleotide sequences was sequenced per donor, of which about 19% were non-productive. Donor age, sex, ethnicity and CMV serostatus were compiled together with the repertoire data. In addition to the first cohort of 650 to 800 subjects, a separate validation cohort of approximately 120 different subjects was used. Of the approximately 400 genotyped donors, 81% were placed in the genetic ancestry cluster associated with self-reported Caucasian donors. Because of strong linkage in the cohort, five DR-DQ haplotypes were treated as single units for association and clustering. The study aimed to test whether signatures of past pathogen exposure could be identified by cataloging public T cell receptors. A later genetic analysis took genome-wide SNP genotypes for about three fifths of the roughly 670 donors and used that subset as a discovery cohort. In the later analysis, no new phenotypic data were used to find candidate immune exposures; instead, reliance was placed on TCR beta sequences and their occurrence across donors. A later analysis re-analyzed previously published TCR beta repertoires from 660 or so donors and added high-resolution HLA genotyping to study TCR occurrence patterns. The study profiled the T cell repertoires of fewer than 850 subjects by immunosequencing and related them to cytomegalovirus serostatus.

In regard to this clone: Its antigen remains undetermined. One base away there is no much larger clone; base qualities are not given.

The cohort consisted of 666 healthy bone marrow donors. At the time of sampling, all cohort members were nominally healthy, though unrecorded immune exposures were likely present. The donor tested CMV seropositive, placing the donor among the roughly 270 seropositive members of the cohort. A peripheral blood sample was collected from each donor, and TCR beta sequencing was performed on peripheral blood mononuclear cells. The Qiagen DNeasy Blood Extraction Kit was used to extract genomic DNA from the blood cell samples. CDR1 MDHEN and CDR2 SYDVKM were looked up in the germline V gene. The CDR3 holds 14 amino acids from the cysteine to the phenylalanine. Only the CDR3 DNA is retained, 42 bases long and in frame from the first base. V lost 8 bases and J lost 0 bases, and the count of bases not matched to a germline gene is 5. Library prep was done by the immunoSEQ multiplex PCR assay. For the multiplex PCR, a mixture combining 60 forward primers for TCR Vbeta segments and 13 reverse primers for TCR Jbeta segments was used. The CDR3 region of rearranged TCR beta genes was amplified from genomic DNA by a multiplex PCR assay. The amplified TCR beta libraries were sequenced on the Illumina HiSeq System as 87-base-pair reads. The source study handled its data this way. Across the 700 or so repertoires, a later analysis counted 78 million or so unique TCR beta chains, around 11 million of which were shared by at least two donors. A nearest-neighbor algorithm error-corrected the raw reads and collapsed the reads into unique sequences, merging closely related sequences to remove PCR and sequencing errors. V, D and J gene segments were assigned by aligning CDR3 sequences to IMGT reference sequences. For a sequence to be retained, a match of at least six nucleotides to both a V gene segment and a J gene segment was required. A rearrangement was called productive if the CDR3 had no stop codons and remained in frame with V and J, and every other rearrangement was called non-productive. CDR3 was defined by IMGT convention, running from the second conserved V-encoded cysteine to the conserved J-encoded phenylalanine. Sequences without an unambiguous match to a single V gene segment were excluded from the earlier analysis of several hundred of the donors. An earlier analysis of around 600 of the donors classified V segments as functional when productive rearrangements were above 56.7% and as segregating when the standard deviation between donors was above 5%. A statistical classification framework was developed to diagnose cytomegalovirus status using the catalog of TCR beta chain sequences. In a later analysis, V and J genes were assigned by comparing TCR nucleotide sequences against IMGT/GENE-DB human TR gene sequences. A later analysis assigned CDR3 sequences and most-parsimonious VDJ recombination scenarios with the TCRdist pipeline. In a later analysis, each TCR beta chain was defined by its CDR3 amino acid sequence together with its V-gene family, and reads lacking a unique V-gene family were excluded. A later analysis removed 500 to 650 highly shared, low-generation-probability nucleotide sequences to deal with suspected cross-contamination and a sequencing artifact. For each public chain, a later analysis derived a clonal expansion index from normalized ranks of inferred template counts within each repertoire. Generation probabilities in a later analysis came from a VDJ recombination model fitted to out-of-frame rearrangements, and those results were checked against IGoR. In a later analysis, hypergeometric tests were used to score TCR-TCR, TCR-HLA and TCR-CMV co-occurrence, with a repertoire-size bias correction applied to TCR pairs. A later analysis estimated false discovery rates by permuting HLA or CMV assignments 20 times. In a later analysis, co-occurring TCRs were grouped using DBSCAN, and TCRdist sequence similarity was added for clustering within HLA-allele-positive subsets. Repertoires with fewer than 30,000 or more than 120,000 public chains were left out of co-occurrence clustering, as were five repertoires with anomalous nucleotide sharing. TCRdb mirrors the immuneACCESS table, restricted to in-frame sequences. Some clones are absent from its copies; in checked studies, under half trace to an unresolved V gene, and the reason for the others is unknown. Clone size and V and J calls were adopted from that table, with D and trimming inferred from the DNA. This sample holds more than 95,000 clones; around 86% were observed only once. The ten largest account for about 6.9% of the sample.

Beyond this particular receptor, the publication reports: In vitro tests confirmed that a few of the cytomegalovirus-associated TCR beta chains recognize cytomegalovirus antigens. The presence/absence analyses assumed that sequencing depth was roughly uniform across donors, and that assumption may not be true. A later analysis found that TCR association rates varied across HLA loci, with DRB1 alleles showing the most associated TCRs and HLA-C alleles the fewest. In the study, some 160 TCR beta chains were listed as associated with cytomegalovirus. Correlated functional status among segregating V segments might be attributable to linkage disequilibrium, but an unknown experimental factor could not be ruled out. In a later analysis, several top co-occurrence clusters were reported to appear linked to parvovirus B19, influenza, CMV and Epstein-Barr virus. In both the original and validation cohorts, the classifier was reported to diagnose cytomegalovirus status with high specificity and sensitivity. Immune exposure information for the cohort was limited to CMV serostatus. Because the 87-base-pair reads could not distinguish some IMGT-functional V segments, including TRBV6-2 and TRBV6-3, those segments were excluded. This cohort had only TCR beta chains sequenced, and the lack of alpha or paired-chain data limited which features could be detected. In a later analysis, HLA-associated TCR beta chains showed more clonal expansion and lower generation probabilities than non-associated chains that were equally common. Approximately 18 rarely observed V segments, including chromosome 9 orphons, were excluded from the earlier analysis of some 590 of the donors because counts were too low. A later analysis found that most CMV-associated TCR beta chains appeared HLA-restricted, with HLA associations seemingly driven largely by CMV exposure. Broadly in line with IMGT annotations, most TCR beta V segments showed up in productive rearrangements about 87% or about 30% of the time in an earlier analysis of several hundred of the donors. Compared with the roughly 700-donor mean, donors in an Asian-associated ancestry cluster had fewer N-insertions in productive TCRs, according to a later genetic analysis. The authors suggested that the approach could potentially be extended to other disease states and immunological phenotypes. Most TCR sequences were seen in very few donors, while some public TCRs were found in many individuals. A cluster of highly shared sequence variants was judged likely to represent a technical artifact of the sequencing pipeline. Assigning TCR associations to individual alleles was difficult when HLA alleles, especially DR and DQ, strongly co-occurred. A further reported finding was that TCR beta sequences accurately predicted the HLA-A and HLA-B alleles for most subjects in the first cohort. An association between a missense DCLRE1C variant and V-gene and J-gene trimming of TCR beta chains was found in a later genetic analysis and replicated in an independent cohort. HLA typing was unavailable for some donors at each locus, so association tests used only the typed subset. Specific HLA alleles were associated with 16,951 TCR beta sequences at a false discovery rate of 0.05 in a later analysis.

The specimen sequenced was PBMCs. The V and J segments used are TRBV28 and TRBJ2-7; TRBD2 agrees with 9 junctional bases. This sequence was found in a man aged 25-45 years in good health and CMV-seropositive. CDR3 region: CASGSGGHSYEQYF. Read as DNA, the sequence is TGTGCCAGCGGTAGCGGGGGCCACTCCTACGAGCAGTACTTC. When the CDR3 is completed using the reference TRBV28 and TRBJ2-7 genes on either side, the full variable domain is DVKVTQSSRYLVKRTGEKVFLECVQDMDHENMFWYRQDPGLGLRLIYFSYDVKMKEKGDIPEGYSVSREKKERFSLILESASTNQTSMYLCASGSGGHSYEQYFGPGTRLTVT.